This record looks at one T cell receptor beta chain sequence and its context. Its specificity is unknown. This sample's time point: week 23, last vaccination. What each vaccine dose contained was 300 ug of mutant IDH1 20-mer peptide, accompanied by topical imiquimod. The data were obtained in a study of a mutant IDH1 vaccine in newly diagnosed glioma. About the research overall: Before enrollment, patients got radiotherapy alone, temozolomide alone, or mostly the combination.

This CDR3 is built from 15 residues. From germline, CDR1 is SGDLS and CDR2 YYNGEE. Losses at the gene ends were 5 bases for V and 4 bases for J; bases not matched to a gene: 8. Clones were read by immunoSEQ multiplex PCR, and TCRdb kept only the in-frame ones, dropping some. The data show under 45,000 clones, 85% to 95% seen once. V is TRBV9 and J is TRBJ1-1; TRBD1 matches 10 bases. This sequence originates from a man aged 50-59 years with glioma. The material sequenced was PBMCs, taken from a glioma patient whose treatment included an IDH1 peptide vaccine. CDR3 loop: CASRPGQGFGTEAFF. The CDR3 coding sequence is TGTGCCAGCAGGCCGGGACAGGGGTTTGGCACTGAAGCTTTCTTT.